This T cell receptor beta chain derives from a study of blood T cells in healthy people across ages. Overall study findings and caveats: What prevented conclusive comparison of naive and antigen-experienced cells was that PBMCs were unsorted. Underestimates were what the diversity estimates from one million T cells were considered to be. Among long-lived donors, naive CD4+ cells were more numerous and diversity higher than in aged donors.

Using a J-beta primer mix together with a sample-barcoded 5' primer, a second PCR was run for roughly 6 to 11 cycles. No fewer than 2.5 million CDR3-containing paired-end reads came from each sample. TCRdb reanalysed the 5' RACE reads using MiXCR and keeps one entry per CDR3 protein. The repertoire holds some 1.1 million distinct CDR3 sequences, with approximately 38% as singletons. As regards this clonotype: Its antigen is undetermined.

Germline V lookup: CDR1 KGHDR, CDR2 SFDVKD. The CDR3 has 17 residues. Trimming took 4 bases from V and 2 from J; bases not matched to a gene: 10. The TCR comes from a man younger than 35 in good health. Sequencing input: blood. The chain combines TRBV24-1 with TRBJ2-3; 8 bases match TRBD1. The CDR3 reads CATSDYSRTGYTDTQYF. In nucleotides, the CDR3 is TGTGCCACCAGTGACTACTCTAGGACAGGGTACACAGATACGCAGTATTTT.